The rows below give T cell receptor beta chains drawn from one sample of a study of T cells after yellow fever vaccination. TCRdb used MiXCR to reprocess the 5' RACE reads, holding one entry per CDR3 protein. The sample lists some 240,000 distinct CDR3 sequences, roughly 5.6% occurring once. Sequencing was performed on CD4+ T cells sorted from PBMCs, taken on the day of the yellow fever booster vaccination. The receptor source for this set is a man between 18 and 29 years old who received the YFV17D yellow fever vaccine. CDR3s include the opening cysteine and the closing phenylalanine or tryptophan. A D gene is named only where the DNA matches it firmly. Clone sizes are given selectively: once, few, many, or a class where the clone is expanded.

cdr3_aa | d_call | j_call | clone_size | cdr3_length | v_call
CASSFAGGEETQYF | NA | TRBJ2-5 | few | 14 | TRBV7-8
CASSLAARGNTDTQYF | TRBD2 | TRBJ2-3 | NA | 16 | TRBV5-1
CASSPRFVGTGELFF | NA | TRBJ2-2 | many | 15 | TRBV5-1
CAWSPRGIHNSPLHF | NA | TRBJ1-6 | few | 15 | TRBV30
CASSLLLAGDNEQFF | TRBD2 | TRBJ2-1 | NA | 15 | TRBV5-1
CSVRNTEAFF | NA | TRBJ1-1 | many | 10 | TRBV29-1
CAIGAVNTGELFF | NA | TRBJ2-2 | many | 13 | TRBV10-3
CASSWGGVNYGYTF | NA | TRBJ1-2 | many | 14 | TRBV12-3/TRBV12-4
CASSLGPLNYGYTF | NA | TRBJ1-2 | few | 14 | TRBV5-1
CSARDPTEFGNTIYF | NA | TRBJ1-3 | few | 15 | TRBV20-1
CASSPGELGGSQPQHF | NA | TRBJ1-5 | NA | 16 | TRBV11-2
CASSPGTGENEQFF | TRBD1 | TRBJ2-1 | many | 14 | TRBV18
CASSYRALVVDTQYF | NA | TRBJ2-3 | few | 15 | TRBV12-3/TRBV12-4
CSAHDTEAFF | NA | TRBJ1-1 | NA | 10 | TRBV29-1
CASSESSGGNSYNEQFF | NA | TRBJ2-1 | many | 17 | TRBV5-1